The rows below give T cell receptor beta chains drawn from one sample of a study of blood T cells in healthy people across ages. MiXCR, run by TCRdb on the 5' RACE reads, gives a single entry per CDR3 protein. Of 1.5 million to 2 million distinct CDR3 sequences listed, about 50% are singletons. The specimen sequenced was blood. These receptors all stem from a woman aged 40-49 years in good health. Each CDR3 is given with its conserved first and last residue. A D gene is named only where the DNA matches it firmly. Not every row has a clone size; where given, it reads once, few, many or a size class.

TRBJ1-6 | NA | NA | TRBV20-1 | CSASQTQFIWSYNSPLHF | TGCAGTGCTAGTCAAACACAGTTTATTTGGTCCTATAATTCACCCCTCCACTTT
TRBJ2-1 | TRBD2 | NA | TRBV5-1 | CASSFSLDVGGDLYNEQFF | TGCGCCAGCAGCTTCTCCCTGGACGTGGGGGGGGATTTATACAATGAGCAGTTCTTC
TRBJ2-3 | TRBD1 | NA | TRBV4-3 | CASSPWTGGSDTQYF | TGCGCCAGCAGCCCGTGGACAGGGGGGTCGGATACGCAGTATTTT
TRBJ2-5 | NA | NA | TRBV15 | CATSRERTHQETQYF | TGTGCCACCAGCAGAGAAAGGACCCACCAAGAGACCCAGTACTTC
TRBJ2-3 | TRBD2 | NA | TRBV11-2 | CASRQLAGTFSTDTQYF | TGTGCCAGCAGACAATTAGCGGGGACCTTTAGCACAGATACGCAGTATTTT
TRBJ2-7 | TRBD1 | few | TRBV6-2/TRBV6-3 | CASTGTGGDYEQYF | TGTGCCAGCACCGGGACAGGGGGAGACTACGAGCAGTACTTC
TRBJ2-1 | TRBD2 | NA | TRBV20-1 | CSARDGRGGRNNEQFF | TGCAGTGCTAGAGATGGGCGGGGGGGCCGCAACAATGAGCAGTTCTTC
TRBJ2-1 | NA | few | TRBV6-2/TRBV6-3 | CASSIVRYNEQFF | TGTGCCAGCAGTATTGTACGTTACAATGAGCAGTTCTTC
TRBJ2-3 | NA | NA | TRBV4-2 | CASSQGESAADTQYF | TGTGCCAGCAGCCAAGGGGAATCAGCGGCAGATACGCAGTATTTT
TRBJ2-5 | TRBD1 | NA | TRBV12-3/TRBV12-4 | CASSLGQGALKETQYF | TGTGCCAGCAGTTTAGGTCAGGGGGCCCTAAAAGAGACCCAGTACTTC
TRBJ1-2 | TRBD1 | NA | TRBV3-1 | CASRGQHQTIYGYTF | TGTGCCAGCAGGGGACAGCACCAGACGATCTATGGCTACACCTTC
TRBJ2-5 | TRBD1 | NA | TRBV5-1 | CASSLGQGTQETQYF | TGCGCCAGCAGCTTGGGACAGGGGACCCAAGAGACCCAGTACTTC
TRBJ2-3 | NA | NA | TRBV7-2 | CASSSRLAPTDTQYF | TGTGCCAGCAGCTCCAGGCTAGCGCCGACAGATACGCAGTATTTT
TRBJ2-4 | TRBD1 | many | TRBV29-1 | CSVRGRGLGNIQYF | TGCAGCGTTCGGGGCAGGGGGTTAGGAAACATTCAGTACTTC
TRBJ1-2 | NA | NA | TRBV4-1 | CASTPGPGDYGYTF | TGCGCCAGCACTCCGGGGCCAGGGGACTATGGCTACACCTTC
TRBJ2-1 | NA | NA | TRBV7-2 | CASSSRGGDSYEQFF | TGTGCCAGCAGCTCCAGAGGGGGTGACTCCTACGAGCAGTTCTTC
TRBJ1-2 | NA | NA | TRBV4-3 | CASSQVYDGAYGYTF | TGCGCCAGCAGCCAAGTATACGACGGAGCCTATGGCTACACCTTC
TRBJ2-5 | NA | NA | TRBV9 | CASSVGALIAETQYF | TGTGCCAGCAGCGTAGGGGCCCTTATCGCAGAGACCCAGTACTTC
TRBJ2-3 | TRBD2 | NA | TRBV20-1 | CSASSSGGTDTQYF | TGCAGTGCTAGTTCCAGCGGGGGGACAGATACGCAGTATTTT
TRBJ1-2 | NA | NA | TRBV29-1 | CSITQLANGYTF | TGCAGCATTACCCAATTGGCTAATGGCTACACCTTC
TRBJ2-7 | NA | NA | TRBV7-2 | CASSLAVARETYEQYF | TGTGCCAGCAGCTTAGCGGTAGCCCGGGAGACCTACGAGCAGTACTTC
TRBJ2-3 | NA | few | TRBV3-1 | CASSQLATDTQYF | TGTGCCAGCAGCCAGTTGGCTACAGATACGCAGTATTTT
TRBJ2-7 | TRBD1 | few | TRBV15 | CATRTGESYEQYF | TGTGCCACTCGGACAGGGGAGTCCTACGAGCAGTACTTC
TRBJ2-6 | NA | NA | TRBV5-1 | CASSLNPSGANVLTF | TGCGCCAGCAGCTTGAATCCGTCTGGGGCCAACGTCCTGACTTTC
TRBJ2-5 | TRBD2 | few | TRBV7-2 | CASSLGLRGAREQYF | TGTGCCAGCAGCTTAGGATTGCGGGGGGCGAGGGAGCAGTACTTC
TRBJ2-1 | TRBD2 | few | TRBV20-1 | CSARGTSGGGEQFF | TGCAGTGCTAGGGGGACTAGCGGGGGTGGAGAGCAGTTCTTC
TRBJ2-4 | NA | NA | TRBV25-1 | CASSDAGPIAKNIQYF | TGTGCCAGCAGTGACGCGGGTCCTATAGCCAAAAACATTCAGTACTTC
TRBJ1-2 | TRBD1 | NA | TRBV15 | CATSRARTGVNGYTF | TGTGCCACCAGCAGGGCCAGGACAGGGGTGAATGGCTACACCTTC
TRBJ1-2 | NA | NA | TRBV5-1 | CASSLYAGYGYTF | TGCGCCAGCAGCTTGTATGCAGGGTATGGCTACACCTTC
TRBJ2-7 | NA | few | TRBV18 | CASSPELAEGEQYF | TGTGCCAGCTCACCAGAGTTAGCTGAGGGCGAGCAGTACTTC
TRBJ2-1 | NA | NA | TRBV29-1 | CSVEDTPLRGTNNEQFF | TGCAGCGTTGAAGATACCCCCCTACGGGGGACCAACAATGAGCAGTTCTTC
TRBJ1-1 | TRBD1 | NA | TRBV18 | CASSPRTGADTEAFF | TGTGCCAGCTCACCAAGGACAGGGGCGGACACTGAAGCTTTCTTT
TRBJ2-1 | TRBD1 | NA | TRBV28 | CASRQGANLGGQFF | TGTGCCAGCAGACAGGGGGCAAATCTAGGAGGGCAGTTCTTC
TRBJ2-3 | TRBD1 | NA | TRBV7-3 | CASSSGQVGDTQYF | TGTGCCAGCAGCTCGGGACAGGTTGGGGATACGCAGTATTTT
TRBJ2-1 | NA | few | TRBV7-2 | CASSLDRRGSGYNEQFF | TGTGCCAGCAGCTTAGACCGCAGGGGATCAGGATACAATGAGCAGTTCTTC
TRBJ2-1 | TRBD2 | NA | TRBV5-1 | CASSLSVLAGGSSYNEQFF | TGCGCCAGCAGCTTGAGTGTCCTAGCGGGGGGGAGCTCCTACAATGAGCAGTTCTTC
TRBJ2-7 | TRBD1 | NA | TRBV7-9 | CTSSSPRGDRDEQYF | TGTACCAGCAGCTCGCCGCGCGGAGACAGGGACGAGCAGTACTTC
TRBJ2-7 | NA | once | TRBV7-9 | CASSLLAGQGGNEQYF | TGTGCCAGCAGCTTACTTGCGGGCCAGGGAGGCAATGAGCAGTACTTC
TRBJ2-1 | TRBD2 | NA | TRBV11-2 | CASSLVSLAGDNEQFF | TGTGCCAGCAGCTTAGTTAGCCTAGCGGGTGACAATGAGCAGTTCTTC
TRBJ2-3 | NA | NA | TRBV2 | CASSEAFHSTDTQYF | TGTGCCAGCAGTGAAGCGTTTCATAGCACAGATACGCAGTATTTT
TRBJ2-5 | TRBD2 | NA | TRBV20-1 | CSAHRASGASQETQYF | TGCAGTGCCCATAGGGCTAGCGGGGCCTCTCAAGAGACCCAGTACTTC
TRBJ2-2 | TRBD1 | NA | TRBV28 | CASSSPGTGTGELFF | TGTGCCAGCAGTTCCCCCGGGACAGGGACCGGGGAGCTGTTTTTT
TRBJ1-2 | NA | NA | TRBV6-5 | CASSYGVGDYGYTF | TGTGCCAGCAGTTACGGGGTCGGGGACTATGGCTACACCTTC
TRBJ2-1 | TRBD2 | few | TRBV15 | CATSHGLAGGNEQFF | TGTGCCACCAGCCACGGACTAGCGGGAGGCAATGAGCAGTTCTTC
TRBJ2-3 | TRBD2 | few | TRBV5-5 | CASSPLAGGGARGRTDTQYF | TGTGCCAGCAGCCCTCTGGCGGGCGGGGGGGCACGTGGACGCACAGATACGCAGTATTTT
TRBJ2-6 | TRBD1 | many | TRBV20-1 | CSARTGPGANVLTF | TGCAGTGCTAGGACAGGGCCAGGGGCCAACGTCCTGACTTTC
TRBJ1-5 | TRBD1 | NA | TRBV6-2/TRBV6-3 | CASSHTGARVSNQPQHF | TGTGCCAGCAGCCACACAGGGGCCCGCGTCAGCAATCAGCCCCAGCATTTT
TRBJ2-4 | NA | few | TRBV27 | CASSLQGENIQYF | TGTGCCAGCAGTTTACAGGGAGAAAACATTCAGTACTTC
TRBJ2-3 | TRBD2 | few | TRBV7-2 | CASSPQIAGRLRDTQYF | TGTGCCAGCAGCCCCCAAATAGCGGGGAGGCTCCGAGATACGCAGTATTTT
TRBJ1-4 | NA | NA | TRBV5-1 | CASSLASPNEKLFF | TGCGCCAGCAGCTTGGCCTCACCGAATGAAAAACTGTTTTTT
TRBJ2-3 | NA | NA | TRBV5-1 | CASSPLHLGTQYF | TGCGCCAGCAGCCCCCTCCATTTGGGGACGCAGTATTTT
TRBJ1-2 | TRBD1 | few | TRBV28 | CASRSSTGENYGYTF | TGTGCCAGCAGATCCTCGACAGGGGAAAACTATGGCTACACCTTC
TRBJ2-1 | NA | NA | TRBV27 | CASSFMATAGAYNEQFF | TGTGCCAGCAGTTTTATGGCGACCGCTGGGGCCTACAATGAGCAGTTCTTC
TRBJ1-2 | NA | few | TRBV20-1 | CSATGFSYGYTF | TGCAGTGCGACCGGATTCTCCTATGGCTACACCTTC
TRBJ1-2 | TRBD1 | NA | TRBV18 | CASSRETGAYGYTF | TGTGCCAGCTCACGCGAAACAGGGGCCTATGGCTACACCTTC
TRBJ1-1 | NA | few | TRBV12-3/TRBV12-4 | CASSLMPGTEAFF | TGTGCCAGCAGTTTAATGCCGGGAACTGAAGCTTTCTTT
TRBJ2-7 | NA | NA | TRBV6-5 | CASTRDSRYNEQYF | TGTGCCAGCACCCGGGACTCCCGCTACAATGAGCAGTACTTC
TRBJ2-5 | NA | few | TRBV20-1 | CSAPTPYQETQYF | TGCAGTGCTCCGACGCCGTACCAAGAGACCCAGTACTTC
TRBJ2-3 | NA | NA | TRBV6-5 | CASSYDSFTDTQYF | TGTGCCAGCAGTTACGACTCCTTCACAGATACGCAGTATTTT
TRBJ2-1 | TRBD2 | once | TRBV18 | CASSRTGTSGGSSYNEQFF | TGTGCCAGCTCCCGTACCGGGACTAGCGGGGGAAGCTCCTACAATGAGCAGTTCTTC